This entry lists 19 T cell receptor beta chains sequenced from one sample in a study of PD-1 blockade in classical Hodgkin lymphoma (dated by TCRdb to the early 2020s). Library construction relied on the immunoSEQ multiplex PCR assay. In its TCRdb copy, this immuneACCESS table keeps in-frame sequences only and misses some clones. Where compared with another copy, unresolved V genes explain less than half of these, and the others have no known cause. The sample records 30,000 or so clones, 80% of which are singletons. The ten largest account for around 15% of the sample. According to the study, the label for this sample's time point signals: cycle 4 day 1 (C4D1), after 5 to 7 weeks of nivolumab. Relapse after autologous stem cell transplantation had occurred in all trial patients, and cohorts A, B and C were distinguished by prior brentuximab vedotin exposure. Sequences were derived from peripheral blood mononuclear cells (PBMCs), sampled before the fourth cycle of nivolumab. The receptors here all came from a human donor with classical Hodgkin lymphoma.

This chain connects TRBV19 to TRBJ2-7, with D hard to call. The CDR3 contains 14 residues. CDR1 LNHDA and CDR2 SQIVND come from the germline V gene (reference sequence). V was pared by 5 bases and J by 3 bases, with 14 bases between. Here the CDR3 DNA reads TGTGCCAGTAGTCGCGACGGCAACTACTACGAGCAGTACTTC. It yields the protein CASSRDGNYYEQYF.

The gene calls are TRBV5-5 and TRBJ2-7; tentatively, D is TRBD2 (6 bases). Trimming took 2 bases from V and 0 from J, leaving 6 bases between them. The CDR3 is made up of 13 amino acids. Germline CDR1 reads SGHKS; CDR2 reads YYEKEE (reference sequence). For the CDR3, the DNA is TGTGCCAGCAGCTTCGGGAGCTCCTACGAGCAGTACTTC. Amino acid sequence: CASSFGSSYEQYF.

Notes on this clone: The sample holds other DNA sequences that translate to the same CDR3. The CDR3 region is CAISESSDTQYF. CDR3 coding DNA: TGTGCCATCAGTGAGTCGTCCGATACGCAGTATTTT. The rearrangement links TRBV10-3 to TRBJ2-3; no clear D. The length of the CDR3 is 12 residues. V shed 0 bases and J shed 6 bases, with 4 bases lying between them. CDR1 and CDR2 from the germline V gene are ENHRY and SYGVKD.

By its share, this clone is medium-sized. The V gene is TRBV7-9, the J gene TRBJ1-2, with 7 bases that match TRBD1. The germline V gene encodes CDR1 SEHNR and CDR2 FQNEAQ (reference sequence). CDR3 length equals 15 residues. J gave up 3 bases and V 5 bases, and 9 bases lay outside the gene matches. CDR3 nucleotide sequence: TGTGCCAGCAGCCCATCAATAGACAGGGACTATGGCTACACCTTC. This encodes CASSPSIDRDYGYTF.

V gene TRBV5-6 combines with J gene TRBJ1-2; no clear D gene. V lost 0 bases and J 8 bases, leaving 11 bases between the germline ends. The CDR3 consists of 13 residues. Germline CDR1 is SGHDT and CDR2 is YYEEEE. CDR3 region: CASSLGSGEGYTF. The CDR3 nucleotides read TGTGCCAGCAGCTTGGGGTCCGGGGAGGGCTACACCTTC.

The V and J genes are TRBV5-1 and TRBJ2-5; 7 bases line up with TRBD2. CDR1 is SGHRS, CDR2 YFSETQ, per germline. V dropped 0 bases and J dropped 5; count of bases not matched to a gene: 4. The CDR3 has 14 residues. The CDR3 is CASSLAGGWETQYF. Written as DNA, the CDR3 is TGCGCCAGCAGCTTGGCCGGGGGGTGGGAGACCCAGTACTTC.

The chain is built from TRBV19 and TRBJ2-1, with D unclear. The V end lost 0 bases, the J end lost 1 base, and 10 bases lay between the germline ends. The germline gives CDR1 LNHDA, CDR2 SQIVND (reference sequence). The CDR3 is made up of 16 amino acids. CDR3 sequence: CASSIDLGISYNEQFF. The CDR3 region has the DNA TGTGCCAGTAGTATAGATCTGGGGATATCCTACAATGAGCAGTTCTTC.

The J gene is TRBJ2-7, the V gene TRBV19; D uncertain. The germline V gene has CDR1 LNHDA and CDR2 SQIVND (reference sequence). The CDR3 sequence is 14 residues long. V lost 3 bases and J lost 1, with 10 bases in between. CDR3 nucleotide sequence: TGTGCCAGTAGTATCGTCCCGGATTCCTACGAGCAGTACTTC. Protein: CASSIVPDSYEQYF.

This clone came up once. This rearrangement joins TRBV10-3 to TRBJ1-5; D is possibly TRBD1 (6 bases). V was shortened by 11 bases and J by 3 bases, with 14 bases between the two germline ends. In germline, CDR1 is ENHRY, CDR2 SYGVKD. CDR3 length equals 13 residues. CDR3 bases: TGTGCCGCCTGCCGGGACATCAATCAGCCCCAGCATTTT. Residues: CAACRDINQPQHF.

The chain is built from TRBV2 and TRBJ2-7; TRBD2 is a possible D gene (6 bases). The V gene's germline CDR1 is SNHLY and CDR2 FYNNEI. The CDR3 extends over 14 amino acids. V was cut by 7 bases and J by 0 bases, with 13 bases left in between. The CDR3 sequence: CASKVRELSYEQYF. The DNA of the CDR3 is TGTGCCAGCAAGGTCCGGGAGCTCTCCTACGAGCAGTACTTC.

This clone was counted once. Different DNA sequences within this sample yield the same CDR3. The chain is built from TRBV29-1 and TRBJ2-3; D gene unclear. V lost 3 bases and J lost 0, with 10 bases in between. There are 14 residues in the CDR3. CDR1 and CDR2 (germline): SQVTM, ANQGSEA. This chain's CDR3 is CSVEGRTSTDTQYF. In nucleotides, the CDR3 is TGCAGCGTTGAGGGCCGTACTAGCACAGATACGCAGTATTTT.

V and J are TRBV10-3 and TRBJ1-2; the D gene is possibly TRBD1 (5 bases). Germline-derived CDR1 and CDR2 are ENHRY and SYGVKD. This CDR3 comprises 14 residues. The V end was cut by 3 bases, the J end by 7 bases, with 15 bases between. The CDR3 DNA sequence: TGTGCCATCAGTGATCCCAGGGAGGGTGTTGGCTACACCTTC. Translating it yields CAISDPREGVGYTF.

The rearrangement uses TRBV28 and TRBJ2-7, with no clear D. This CDR3 has 13 residues. CDR1 MDHEN and CDR2 SYDVKM come from the germline V gene. Trimming pared 6 bases from V and 5 bases from J, leaving 14 bases between. DNA of the CDR3: TGTGCCAGCAGCTCAGGCGCTACCAACGAGCAGTACTTC. Translation: CASSSGATNEQYF.

This chain uses TRBV4-1 with TRBJ1-6; D unresolved. Deletions cut 0 bases from V and 9 bases from J, with 9 bases between. This CDR3 comprises 14 residues. Germline V lookup: CDR1 MGHRA, CDR2 YSYEKL. DNA for the CDR3: TGCGCCAGCAGCCAAGATAGGATGGTTTCACCCCTCCACTTT. Translated: CASSQDRMVSPLHF.

This clone has just a few counts. The chain carries TRBV18 and TRBJ1-4; 7 bases map to TRBD1. The CDR3 spans 16 residues. With 5 bases clipped from V and 0 bases from J, the junction kept 6 bases outside the gene matches. The germline V gene has CDR1 KGHSH and CDR2 LQKENI. CDR3: CASSTGDGSTNEKLFF. CDR3 sequence (DNA): TGTGCCAGCTCAACAGGGGACGGATCAACTAATGAAAAACTGTTTTTT.

This rearrangement joins TRBV19 to TRBJ1-2; 9 positions match TRBD1. The V segment lost 4 bases and the J segment 4 bases; nucleotides outside the gene matches: 13. The CDR3 is made up of 17 amino acids. Per germline, CDR1 LNHDA and CDR2 SQIVND (reference sequence). CDR3 amino acids: CASSTVNPGQGGYGYTF. CDR3 nucleotides: TGTGCCAGTAGTACCGTGAATCCGGGACAGGGTGGCTATGGCTACACCTTC.

This clone was picked up one time. The V and J genes are TRBV7-6 and TRBJ2-3, with D perhaps matching TRBD2 (6 bases). Trimming shortened V by 2 bases and J by 2 bases, and 11 bases separated the two germline ends. Per germline, CDR1 SGHVS and CDR2 FNYEAQ. CDR3 length: 15 residues. For the CDR3, the DNA is TGTGCCAGCAGCTTAACGGGACTCTTCACAGATACGCAGTATTTT. This encodes CASSLTGLFTDTQYF.

The chain combines TRBV23-1 with TRBJ2-3, with no clear D. TRBV23-1 is classed as an ORF, of uncertain function. CDR3 length: 10 residues. Between the trimmed V and J ends, which lost 0 bases and 14 bases, there was a span of 6 bases. CDR3 nucleotide sequence: TGCGCCAGCAGTCAATCGAGCCCGTATTTT. This gives the protein CASSQSSPYF.

The V and J genes are TRBV5-4 and TRBJ2-5; D is unresolved. The length of the CDR3 is 14 residues. V was pared by 4 bases and J by 4 bases, with 14 bases between. The germline CDR1 and CDR2 sequences are SGHNT and YYREEE (reference sequence). The CDR3 nucleotides read TGTGCCAGCAGCCGCAGTTGGGGAAGAGAGACCCAGTACTTC. Its translation is CASSRSWGRETQYF.